These 20 T cell receptor beta chains were sequenced from one sample in a study of cytomegalovirus exposure and HLA in healthy donors. This PCR relied on a set of 60 Vbeta primers and 13 Jbeta primers. The assay was immunoSEQ multiplex PCR, and TCRdb's table has in-frame clones only and misses some. The sample yields around 150,000 clones, 80% seen once. Sequencing was performed on PBMCs. These receptors came from a man aged 50 or older in good health and CMV-seronegative.

The chain has TRBV2 and TRBJ1-3, with TRBD1 as a possible D gene (5 bases). From germline, CDR1 is SNHLY and CDR2 FYNNEI. The CDR3 is made up of 15 amino acids. Trimming took off 4 bases at V and 0 bases at J, with 10 bases between the two ends. This chain's CDR3 is CASSVGDYSGNTIYF. CDR3 DNA sequence: TGTGCCAGCAGTGTGGGGGACTACTCTGGAAACACCATATATTTT.

The chain uses TRBV28 and TRBJ1-4, with D uncertain. Germline CDR1 reads MDHEN; CDR2 reads SYDVKM. CDR3 length: 15 amino acids. Between the trimmed V and J ends, which lost 2 bases and 8 bases, there was a span of 15 bases. The DNA for the CDR3 is TGTGCCAGCAGTTTAACTGGGAGGGAGGGAGAAAAACTGTTTTTT. Its protein product is CASSLTGREGEKLFF.

This chain joins TRBV15 and TRBJ2-3, with 13 bases lining up with TRBD2. J was trimmed by 5 bases and V by 0 bases; bases with no gene match: 2. This CDR3 is built from 16 residues. Germline V lookup: CDR1 LNHNV, CDR2 YYDKDF (reference sequence). This chain's CDR3 is CATSRERTSGGDTQYF. The CDR3 DNA follows: TGTGCCACCAGCAGAGAGCGGACTAGCGGGGGAGATACGCAGTATTTT.

The genes are TRBV6-5 and TRBJ1-6, with D tentatively TRBD1 (5 bases). V was clipped by 11 bases and J by 7 bases, with 21 bases between them. This CDR3 has 15 residues. Germline V CDR1 and CDR2: MNHEY, SVGAGI. CDR3 loop: CASTAGQGRNSPLHF. In nucleotides, the CDR3 is TGTGCCTCCACCGCGGGGCAGGGACGAAATTCACCCCTCCACTTT.

This clone was found a few times. This chain joins TRBV29-1 and TRBJ1-1; unclear D gene. V was shortened by 4 bases and J by 4 bases, with 13 bases between the two germline ends. Germline V lookup: CDR1 SQVTM, CDR2 ANQGSEA. The CDR3 has 13 residues. The CDR3 spells CSVGPGSGTEAFF. CDR3 DNA: TGCAGCGTTGGCCCGGGAAGTGGCACTGAAGCTTTCTTT.

V usage is TRBV19 and J usage is TRBJ1-2; possibly TRBD1 for D (5 bases). The V gene lost 5 bases and the J gene lost 3 bases, with 10 bases spanning the gap. The length of the CDR3 is 13 residues. The germline V gene encodes CDR1 LNHDA and CDR2 SQIVND (reference sequence). The CDR3 is CASSSGGDYGYTF. CDR3 coding DNA: TGTGCCAGTAGTTCGGGGGGTGACTATGGCTACACCTTC.

V is TRBV28 and J is TRBJ1-5, with D possibly being TRBD1 (6 bases). This CDR3 has 18 residues. In germline, CDR1 is MDHEN, CDR2 SYDVKM. Trimming took off 1 base at V and 0 bases at J, with 16 bases between the two ends. This CDR3 reads CASSLFGTSTYSNQPQHF. The CDR3 DNA sequence: TGTGCCAGCAGTTTATTCGGGACATCTACTTATAGCAATCAGCCCCAGCATTTT.

The chain recombines TRBV9 with TRBJ1-1; possibly TRBD1 for D (5 bases). Trimming took off 4 bases at V and 2 bases at J, with 12 bases between the two ends. The CDR3 runs to 14 residues. Germline V gene lookup returns CDR1 SGDLS and CDR2 YYNGEE. CDR3: CASSTGGANTEAFF. The CDR3 nucleotides are TGTGCCAGCAGCACTGGAGGGGCTAACACTGAAGCTTTCTTT.

This chain connects TRBV6-1 to TRBJ2-5, with 9 nucleotides matching TRBD1. Germline assignment: CDR1 MNHNS and CDR2 SASEGT. The V gene end was trimmed by 4 bases and the J gene end by 2 bases; junction bases not matched to a gene: 11. The CDR3 has 17 amino acids. The CDR3 region is CASSVFPGQGGQETQYF. The CDR3 DNA reads as TGTGCCAGCAGTGTATTTCCGGGACAGGGAGGGCAAGAGACCCAGTACTTC.

A single count supports this clone. V gene TRBV30 combines with J gene TRBJ1-5; 8 positions match TRBD1. The CDR3 sequence is 13 residues long. After removal of 0 bases from V and 7 bases from J, the junction contained 2 bases not matched to a gene. CDR1 is GTSNPN, CDR2 SVGIG, per germline (reference sequence). CDR3 sequence: CAWSVQGAQPQHF. In nucleotides, the CDR3 is TGTGCCTGGAGTGTTCAGGGGGCCCAGCCCCAGCATTTT. Together with reference TRBV30 and TRBJ1-5, the CDR3 gives the full variable domain: SQTIHQWPATLVQPVGSPLSLECTVEGTSNPNLYWYRQAAGRGLQLLFYSVGIGQISSEVPQNLSASRPQDRQFILSSKKLLLSDSGFYLCAWSVQGAQPQHFGDGTRLSIL.

This chain joins TRBV6-9 and TRBJ2-1; 13 nucleotides match TRBD2. The V gene end was trimmed by 2 bases and the J gene end by 0 bases; junction bases not matched to a gene: 10. This CDR3 is 20 amino acids long. The germline gives CDR1 MNHGY, CDR2 SVAAGI. DNA of the CDR3: TGTGCCAGCAGTTATCAAAGGACTAGCGGGGGTTGGAGCTCCTACAATGAGCAGTTCTTC. Residues: CASSYQRTSGGWSSYNEQFF.

The CDR3, as DNA: TGCGCCAGCAGTCCTCCTTCTTCTAGCGGGGACCCTATTAAACCAGAGACCCAGTACTTC. Protein product: CASSPPSSSGDPIKPETQYF. The V call is TRBV10-1, the J call TRBJ2-5; 9 bases match TRBD2. Germline V CDR1 and CDR2: WNHNN, SYGVQD (reference sequence). The J segment lost 4 bases and the V segment lost 5 bases, leaving 23 bases of the junction unmatched. CDR3 size: 20 residues.

The chain carries TRBV6-1 and TRBJ2-7, with TRBD1 matching 7 bases. The CDR3 extends over 15 amino acids. Per germline, CDR1 MNHNS and CDR2 SASEGT. The ends lost 2 bases at V and 2 bases at J; junction bases unmatched: 6. In DNA, the CDR3 is TGTGCCAGCAGTGAACGAGGACAGGTACCCTACGAGCAGTACTTC. This codes for CASSERGQVPYEQYF.

The chain recombines TRBV18 with TRBJ1-1; 7 bases agree with TRBD1. Unmatched junction bases numbered 11, after V lost 2 bases and J lost 5 bases. In germline, CDR1 is KGHSH, CDR2 LQKENI. CDR3 length equals 16 residues. CDR3 sequence reads: CASSPSGQVGGTEAFF. The DNA of the CDR3 is TGTGCCAGCTCACCATCTGGACAGGTAGGGGGGACTGAAGCTTTCTTT.

CDR3 sequence (DNA): TGCGCCAGCAGCCAAGGGGGCTCCTCCTACGAGCAGTACTTC. Its translation is CASSQGGSSYEQYF. The chain has TRBV4-1 and TRBJ2-7; possibly TRBD1 for D (5 bases). The CDR3 spans 14 residues. V lost 1 base and J lost 0, with 7 bases in between. The germline V gene encodes CDR1 MGHRA and CDR2 YSYEKL.

The gene calls are TRBV6-4 and TRBJ2-3; possibly TRBD2 for D (6 bases). Germline values: CDR1 MRHNA, CDR2 SNTAGT. The CDR3 runs 18 residues. With 1 base removed from V and 4 bases from J, the gap between germline ends came to 21 bases. The CDR3 protein is CASSDLIAATSGPDTQYF. CDR3 coding DNA: TGTGCCAGCAGTGACTTGATAGCGGCAACCTCTGGGCCAGATACGCAGTATTTT.

This clone was recorded once. The gene calls are TRBV19 and TRBJ2-7; tentatively, D is TRBD2 (7 bases). This CDR3 is 13 amino acids long. V dropped 6 bases and J dropped 6 bases, with 15 bases sitting between them. Germline V gene sequence: CDR1 LNHDA, CDR2 SQIVND (reference sequence). The chain's CDR3 is CASSPRGGAEQYF. The CDR3 DNA reads TGTGCCAGTAGCCCTAGGGGGGGGGCCGAGCAGTACTTC.

V gene TRBV11-2 combines with J gene TRBJ2-3, with no clear D. Per the germline V gene, CDR1 is SGHAT and CDR2 is FQNNGV. V was shortened by 4 bases and J by 5 bases, with 7 bases between the two germline ends. The CDR3 contains 12 residues. In DNA, the CDR3 is TGTGCCAGCAGCTCCTTAGTAGATACGCAGTATTTT. It codes for CASSSLVDTQYF. The full variable domain, its missing parts supplied by reference TRBV11-2 and TRBJ2-3, is EAGVAQSPRYKIIEKRQSVAFWCNPISGHATLYWYQQILGQGPKLLIQFQNNGVVDDSQLPKDRFSAERLKGVDSTLKIQPAKLEDSAVYLCASSSLVDTQYFGPGTRLTVL.

The chain carries TRBV6-6 and TRBJ2-5; D is undetermined. Trimming removed 4 bases from V and 4 bases from J, with 16 bases in between. Germline CDR1 reads MNHNY; CDR2 reads SVGAGI (reference sequence). The length of the CDR3 is 15 residues. CDR3 in amino acids: CASSLKASVGETQYF. In nucleotides, the CDR3 is TGTGCCAGCAGTTTAAAGGCTAGTGTTGGAGAGACCCAGTACTTC.

The gene calls are TRBV13 and TRBJ2-7, with TRBD2 matching 9 bases. This CDR3 region has 14 residues. CDR1 is PRHDT, CDR2 FYEKMQ, per germline (reference sequence). V was pared by 5 bases and J by 0 bases, with 2 bases of the junction left unmatched. Here the CDR3 DNA reads TGTGCCAGCAGCGCGGGGGGGCACTCCTACGAGCAGTACTTC. Encoded protein: CASSAGGHSYEQYF.